Presented here are 9 T cell receptor beta chains from one specimen sequenced in a study of blood T cell repertoires in COVID-19. TCRdb keeps only in-frame clones here, not all; method: immunoSEQ multiplex PCR. The table has 150,000 to 200,000 clones, around nine tenths seen once. Specimen: peripheral blood. The receptors originated from a man in his forties with active or convalescent COVID-19.

V gene TRBV7-7 combines with J gene TRBJ1-5, with 10 bases identical to TRBD1. This CDR3 region has 15 residues. Germline CDR1 and CDR2: SSHAT and FNYEAQ (reference sequence). CDR3 in amino acids: CVEDRGFFSNQPQHF. The CDR3 nucleotides are TGTGTCGAGGACAGGGGGTTTTTCAGTAATCAGCCCCAGCATTTT. Full variable domain (outside the CDR3, taken from reference TRBV7-7 and TRBJ1-5): GAGVSQSPRYKVTKRGQDVTLRCDPISSHATLYWYQQALGQGPEFLTYFNYEAQPDKSGLPSDRFSAERPEGSISTLTIQRTEQRDSAMYRCVEDRGFFSNQPQHFGDGTRLSIL.

J is TRBJ2-3 and V is TRBV11-2; D unresolved. The V end was cut by 0 bases, the J end by 1 base, with 5 bases between. The CDR3 has 14 amino acids. Germline loops: CDR1 SGHAT, CDR2 FQNNGV. DNA for the CDR3: TGTGCCAGCAGCTTAGATACGGGCACAGATACGCAGTATTTT. It yields the protein CASSLDTGTDTQYF.

This chain joins TRBV9 and TRBJ2-7; maybe TRBD2 (6 bases). There are 14 residues in the CDR3. CDR1 and CDR2 from the germline V gene are SGDLS and YYNGEE. V lost 4 bases to trimming and J lost 2 bases, with 13 bases between them. CDR3 DNA: TGTGCCAGCAGCCCAGAGACTAGTACCTACGAGCAGTACTTC. It encodes CASSPETSTYEQYF.

The chain couples TRBV10-3 to TRBJ1-5; 7 bases are shared with TRBD1. The CDR3 covers 15 residues. Germline trimming cut 3 bases from V and 3 bases from J; bases unmatched to any gene: 5. The germline CDR1 and CDR2 sequences are ENHRY and SYGVKD. CDR3 sequence: CAISEKGTVNQPQHF. The DNA of the CDR3 is TGTGCCATCAGTGAAAAGGGGACAGTCAATCAGCCCCAGCATTTT.

This clone came up once. The V and J genes are TRBV11-3 and TRBJ2-1, with D perhaps TRBD2 (7 bases). V dropped 1 base and J dropped 7 bases, with 17 bases sitting between them. CDR3 length: 16 residues. Looked up from germline, CDR1 is SGHNT and CDR2 is YENEEA. The CDR3 region has the DNA TGTGCCAGCAGCTTAGGACGACTGGCGGGGGCGAATGAGCAGTTCTTC. The encoded protein is CASSLGRLAGANEQFF. Drawing the rest from reference TRBV11-3 and TRBJ2-1, the complete variable domain is EAGVVQSPRYKIIEKKQPVAFWCNPISGHNTLYWYLQNLGQGPELLIRYENEEAVDDSQLPKDRFSAERLKGVDSTLKIQPAELGDSAVYLCASSLGRLAGANEQFFGPGTRLTVL.

This clone has a handful of counts. V usage is TRBV9 and J usage is TRBJ1-1; the D is unclear. The CDR3 consists of 13 residues. Germline CDR1 is SGDLS and CDR2 is YYNGEE. Trimming pared 0 bases from V and 1 base from J, leaving 4 bases between. The CDR3 reads CASSVVSNTEAFF. CDR3 nucleotides: TGTGCCAGCAGCGTAGTCTCGAACACTGAAGCTTTCTTT. Variable domain in full (rest from reference TRBV9 and TRBJ1-1): DSGVTQTPKHLITATGQRVTLRCSPRSGDLSVYWYQQSLDQGLQFLIQYYNGEERAKGNILERFSAQQFPDLHSELNLSSLELGDSALYFCASSVVSNTEAFFGQGTRLTVV.

This clone was seen once. The chain recombines TRBV6-1 with TRBJ2-5; D is perhaps TRBD2 (6 bases). The length of the CDR3 is 15 residues. Germline CDR1 is MNHNS and CDR2 is SASEGT. V was clipped by 2 bases and J by 5 bases, with 15 bases between them. The CDR3 protein is CASSESGGALETQYF. The DNA for the CDR3 is TGTGCCAGCAGTGAAAGTGGAGGGGCTCTGGAGACCCAGTACTTC.

A single count supports this clone. The chain recombines TRBV4-2 with TRBJ2-3, with D unclear. The ends were cut back, 0 bases at V and 5 bases at J, with 12 bases in the middle. Germline V gene sequence: CDR1 LGHNA, CDR2 YNFKEQ. The CDR3 loop spans 15 amino acids. The CDR3 DNA reads TGTGCCAGCAGCCAAGAGTTTCGGAGTCAAGATACGCAGTATTTT. Protein: CASSQEFRSQDTQYF.

The CDR3 sequence is CASSQGAGGNQPQHF. The CDR3 DNA follows: TGTGCCAGCAGCCAAGGGGCGGGGGGCAATCAGCCCCAGCATTTT. The chain recombines TRBV3-1 (or the pseudogene TRBV3-2) with TRBJ1-5, with D possibly matching TRBD1 (5 bases). The CDR3 length is 15 residues. Trimming cost V 1 base and J 2 bases, with 9 bases left between them. Germline CDR1 reads LGHDT; CDR2 reads YNNKEL (reference sequence).